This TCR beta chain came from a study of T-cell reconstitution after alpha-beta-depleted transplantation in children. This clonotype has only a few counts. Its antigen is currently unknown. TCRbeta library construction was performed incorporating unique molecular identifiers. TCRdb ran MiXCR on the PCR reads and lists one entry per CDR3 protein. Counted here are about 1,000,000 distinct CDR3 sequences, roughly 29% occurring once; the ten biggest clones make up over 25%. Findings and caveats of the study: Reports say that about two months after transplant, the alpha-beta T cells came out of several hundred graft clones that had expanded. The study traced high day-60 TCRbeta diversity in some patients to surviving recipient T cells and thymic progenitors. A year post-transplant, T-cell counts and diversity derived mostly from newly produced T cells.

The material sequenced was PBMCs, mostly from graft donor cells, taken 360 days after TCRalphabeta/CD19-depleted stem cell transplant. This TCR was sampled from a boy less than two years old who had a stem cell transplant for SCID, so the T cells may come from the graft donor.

CDR3 residues: CASSLGAGVPEAFF. CDR3 in DNA: TGTGCCAGCAGCTTAGGGGCGGGGGTCCCTGAAGCTTTCTTT. The chain combines TRBV7-9 with TRBJ1-1, with D perhaps matching TRBD1 (5 bases). This CDR3 spans 14 amino acids. CDR1 SEHNR and CDR2 FQNEAQ come from the germline V gene (reference sequence). Trimming took 1 base from V and 6 from J, leaving 12 bases between them.